This T cell receptor beta chain comes out of a study of blood T cell repertoires in COVID-19. Study-level background: COVID-19 samples from acute and convalescent phases originated in the United States, Italy and Spain.

The CDR3 covers 14 residues. Germline V CDR1 and CDR2: SGHTA, FQGTGA. V lost 5 bases and J lost 7; bases outside the gene matches: 8. Authors' processing steps: Amplifying reference gene primers gave estimates of nucleated cell counts. The protocol was immunoSEQ multiplex PCR, while the TCRdb copy is restricted to in-frame clones and leaves out a portion. V and J calls and clone size follow that table, whereas D and trimming were derived from the DNA. The table records roughly 99,000 clones, about 89% of them present only once. The origin of this receptor is a man aged 40-50 years with active or convalescent COVID-19. Sequenced input: peripheral blood. This chain connects TRBV7-3 to TRBJ2-7; TRBD1 matches at 10 bases. CDR3 nucleotides: TGTGCCAGCAGCCGAACCGGGACAGGGGTTGAGCAGTACTTC. Translated: CASSRTGTGVEQYF.